This TCR beta chain was identified in a study of T cell repertoires in cytomegalovirus infection. Across the whole study: CMV infection and matching HLA type were both indicated by public TCR beta signatures.

In TCRdb, the reads were re-called with MiXCR into one record per CDR3 protein. Of approximately 1,000,000 distinct CDR3 sequences in the sample, about a third were seen once. Germline-derived CDR1 and CDR2 are SGHAT and FQNNGV. The V and J ends lost 1 base and 4 bases, in that order; junction bases with no gene match: 9. The CDR3 spans 17 residues. Overall study findings and caveats: Carriage of CMV together with the relevant HLA was identifiable through cumulative public TCR beta family frequency. HLA-C-restricted CMV-specific TCR beta clonotypes were dominant in the ex vivo response.

Regarding this clonotype: Its target is not known.

The receptor was isolated from a human donor in good health (CMV status not recorded). Some clones in this sample may be carry-over from other donors' samples. The chain recombines TRBV11-2 with TRBJ2-3; the match to TRBD1 covers 9 bases. The sequencing here drew on cultured CD8+ T cells from PBMCs, taken from culture after CMV antigen stimulation. This CDR3 is CASSLGSMDRGADTQYF. The CDR3 DNA reads as TGTGCCAGCAGCTTAGGCTCCATGGACAGGGGCGCAGATACGCAGTATTTT.